The sample holds one count of the clone carrying this T cell receptor (beta chain). Its antigen is not identified. Before the COVID-19 pandemic, during about 2010-2018, CD4+ T cells were taken from unexposed donors. The cells were cultured for approximately ten days before CD4+ T cells were isolated. Fresh IL-2 medium replaced half the medium on days 3 and 7. V lost 3 bases and J 5 bases, leaving 16 bases between the germline ends. The CDR3 extends over 15 amino acids. Germline V gene data show CDR1 as SGHAT and CDR2 as FQDESV (reference sequence). TCRdb's table, derived via immunoSEQ multiplex PCR, lists solely in-frame clones and lacks some. The sample records approximately 19,000 clones, approximately 80% being singletons. This record comes from a study of CD4 T cells in relation to SARS-CoV-2 and coronaviruses.

The sequencing input was CD4+ T cells from PBMCs, cultured in vitro. The origin of this receptor is a human donor in good health. The chain carries TRBV11-1 and TRBJ1-1; D is unclear. The CDR3 region is CASSFPTGVGTEAFF. The CDR3 region has the DNA TGTGCCAGCAGCTTTCCGACCGGGGTGGGGACTGAAGCTTTCTTT. Variable domain in full (rest from reference TRBV11-1 and TRBJ1-1): EAEVAQSPRYKITEKSQAVAFWCDPISGHATLYWYRQILGQGPELLVQFQDESVVDDSQLPKDRFSAERLKGVDSTLKIQPAELGDSAMYLCASSFPTGVGTEAFFGQGTRLTVV.